This T cell receptor beta chain was recorded in a study of blood T cell repertoires in COVID-19. Overall study: The United States, Italy and Spain supplied acute and convalescent COVID-19 samples.

This clone was detected only a few times. TCRdb keeps only in-frame clones here, not all; method: immunoSEQ multiplex PCR. The sample comprises 55,000 to 75,000 clones, roughly 80% of which are singletons, and roughly a fifth rests with the top ten. CDR3 length: 18 residues. From germline, CDR1 is LNHDA and CDR2 SQIVND (reference sequence). V was pared by 2 bases and J by 5 bases, with 13 bases of the junction left unmatched. The sequenced sample was peripheral blood. The V call is TRBV19, the J call TRBJ2-1; 9 nucleotides line up with TRBD2. This receptor was identified in a man aged 55-75 years with acute or convalescent COVID-19. In nucleotides, the CDR3 is TGTGCCAGTAGTATATTTCCTAGCGGGATTTCCACGAACAATGAGCAGTTCTTC. Residues: CASSIFPSGISTNNEQFF.